Each of the 27 T cell receptor beta chains below was sequenced from the same sample in a study of control samples from healthy donors and cancer patients. The table came from immunoSEQ multiplex PCR; TCRdb's copy has only in-frame clones and leaves some out. The table shows tens of thousands of clones, with approximately 89% occurring only once. Sequencing input: PBMCs. These receptors were taken from a man in his forties with colorectal cancer.

The chain carries TRBV7-8 and TRBJ1-5; 11 bases match TRBD1. CDR3 length equals 14 residues. Trimming cost V 4 bases and J 5 bases; bases outside gene matches: 1. CDR1 is SGHVS and CDR2 is FQNEAQ in the germline V gene. The CDR3 DNA follows: TGTGCCAGCAGCTGGGACAGGGGGGATCAGCCCCAGCATTTT. Amino acids: CASSWDRGDQPQHF.

The V gene is TRBV5-1, the J gene TRBJ1-5; possibly TRBD1 for D (5 bases). CDR3 length: 14 amino acids. The V end lost 4 bases, the J end lost 1 base, and 9 bases lay between the germline ends. Germline loops: CDR1 SGHRS, CDR2 YFSETQ. The CDR3 is CASSRGGSNQPQHF. CDR3 nucleotide sequence: TGCGCCAGCAGCAGGGGAGGAAGCAATCAGCCCCAGCATTTT.

This clone occurred once. The V and J genes are TRBV30 and TRBJ2-7; tentatively, D is TRBD1 or TRBD2 (6 bases each). The CDR3 contains 13 residues. Trimming took off 5 bases at V and 3 bases at J, with 14 bases between the two ends. The germline gives CDR1 GTSNPN, CDR2 SVGIG (reference sequence). The CDR3 bases are TGTGCCTGGGGGGGGCCCGGGGTCTACGAGCAGTACTTC. As protein: CAWGGPGVYEQYF.

Written as DNA, the CDR3 is TGTGCCAGCAGCACTTGGACAGGGAAGGACAATGAGCAGTTCTTC. Its protein is CASSTWTGKDNEQFF. V usage is TRBV7-9 and J usage is TRBJ2-1, with TRBD1 identical over 8 bases. CDR3 length: 15 residues. CDR1 SEHNR and CDR2 FQNEAQ come from the germline V gene (reference sequence). V lost 5 bases to trimming and J lost 5 bases; unmatched junction nucleotides: 8.

The chain uses TRBV4-1 and TRBJ2-2, with D perhaps TRBD2 (6 bases). This CDR3 contains 16 residues. Germline V gives CDR1 MGHRA, CDR2 YSYEKL. V gave up 1 base and J gave up 0 bases, with 9 bases separating them. CDR3 sequence (DNA): TGCGCCAGCAGCCAAGCCGGGACTCCGAACACCGGGGAGCTGTTTTTT. This translates into CASSQAGTPNTGELFF.

V gene TRBV4-1 combines with J gene TRBJ2-1; TRBD1 agrees at 7 bases. CDR3 length equals 17 residues. Germline values: CDR1 MGHRA, CDR2 YSYEKL. Trimming removed 4 bases from V and 14 bases from J; junction bases left unmatched: 23. In DNA form, the CDR3 reads TGCGCCAGCAGCCTTTCTGGGGGACAGAGCCCCTCCATAGAGAAGTTCTTC. It codes for CASSLSGGQSPSIEKFF.

The chain has TRBV12-5 and TRBJ2-7; the D is unclear. V was clipped by 3 bases and J by 2 bases, with 5 bases between them. The CDR3 has 12 amino acids. Germline V gene data show CDR1 as LGHNT and CDR2 as FRNRAP. The CDR3 sequence is CASGLRPYEQYF. Here the CDR3 DNA reads TGTGCTAGTGGTTTACGGCCCTACGAGCAGTACTTC.

V and J are TRBV10-2 and TRBJ1-3, with 7 bases fitting TRBD1. This CDR3 has 13 amino acids. The V and J ends lost 4 bases and 4 bases, in that order; junction bases with no gene match: 1. Germline CDR1 reads WSHSY; CDR2 reads SAAADI. The CDR3 region is CASSGQGGNTIYF. CDR3 sequence (DNA): TGCGCCAGCAGTGGACAGGGAGGAAACACCATATATTTT.

The chain carries TRBV6-1 and TRBJ2-4; weak D call: TRBD2 (6 bases). The V end was cut by 1 base, the J end by 8 bases, with 6 bases between. The CDR3 has 12 amino acids. Germline CDR1 and CDR2: MNHNS and SASEGT. The CDR3 nucleotides read TGTGCCAGCAGTGAAGGGGAGGACATTCAGTACTTC. This codes for CASSEGEDIQYF.

This chain uses TRBV7-8 with TRBJ1-1, with D uncertain. The length of the CDR3 is 13 residues. CDR1 is SGHVS and CDR2 is FQNEAQ in the germline V gene. The V end was cut by 7 bases, the J end by 4 bases, with 13 bases between. In DNA form, the CDR3 reads TGTGCCAGCAATCGATTACGGGGCACTGAAGCTTTCTTT. Amino acids: CASNRLRGTEAFF.

The chain has TRBV9 and TRBJ1-5, with 8 bases fitting TRBD1. The CDR3 spans 14 residues. The V gene's germline CDR1 is SGDLS and CDR2 YYNGEE. The ends lost 5 bases at V and 1 base at J; junction bases unmatched: 2. In nucleotides, the CDR3 is TGTGCCAGCAGTAGACAGGGGAGCAATCAGCCCCAGCATTTT. The encoded protein is CASSRQGSNQPQHF. Together with reference TRBV9 and TRBJ1-5, the CDR3 gives the full variable domain: DSGVTQTPKHLITATGQRVTLRCSPRSGDLSVYWYQQSLDQGLQFLIQYYNGEERAKGNILERFSAQQFPDLHSELNLSSLELGDSALYFCASSRQGSNQPQHFGDGTRLSIL.

The chain has TRBV7-9 and TRBJ2-4; perhaps D is TRBD1 or TRBD2 (5 bases each). The CDR3 loop spans 13 amino acids. Trimming removed 1 base from V and 11 bases from J, with 12 bases in between. From germline, CDR1 is SEHNR and CDR2 FQNEAQ (reference sequence). CDR3 in amino acids: CASSLELGGLQYF. Written as DNA, the CDR3 is TGTGCCAGCAGCTTAGAACTTGGGGGACTTCAGTACTTC. Filled out from reference TRBV7-9 and TRBJ2-4, the complete variable domain reads DTGVSQNPRHKITKRGQNVTFRCDPISEHNRLYWYRQTLGQGPEFLTYFQNEAQLEKSRLLSDRFSAERPKGSFSTLEIQRTEQGDSAMYLCASSLELGGLQYFGAGTRLSVL.

This sequence joins TRBV27 and TRBJ1-6; unclear D gene. Per germline, CDR1 MNHEY and CDR2 SMNVEV (reference sequence). Trimming removed 8 bases from V and 6 bases from J, with 14 bases in between. The CDR3 is 14 residues long. The CDR3 reads CASGELGANSPLHF. The CDR3 nucleotides read TGTGCCAGCGGGGAGTTGGGTGCTAATTCACCCCTCCACTTT.

The J gene is TRBJ1-1, the V gene TRBV11-2; tentatively, D is TRBD1 (6 bases). The CDR3 extends over 12 amino acids. In germline, CDR1 is SGHAT, CDR2 FQNNGV. V gave up 5 bases and J gave up 4 bases, with 8 bases separating them. This CDR3 is CASSGQFTEAFF. DNA for the CDR3: TGTGCCAGCAGCGGACAGTTCACTGAAGCTTTCTTT.

This rearrangement joins TRBV4-1 to TRBJ2-1; the D call may be TRBD1 or TRBD2 (5 bases each). Trimming pared 1 base from V and 7 bases from J, leaving 14 bases between. This CDR3 spans 15 amino acids. The germline gives CDR1 MGHRA, CDR2 YSYEKL. CDR3 in amino acids: CASSQGVGTVNEQFF. CDR3 nucleotides: TGCGCCAGCAGCCAAGGGGTGGGGACGGTGAATGAGCAGTTCTTC.

V gene TRBV14 combines with J gene TRBJ2-1; D is ambiguous. This CDR3 has 14 residues. V lost 1 base and J lost 7, with 11 bases in between. CDR1 is SGHDN and CDR2 is FVKESK in the germline V gene. In DNA form, the CDR3 reads TGTGCCAGCAGCCAAGCAACCCTTTTTAATGAGCAGTTCTTC. As protein: CASSQATLFNEQFF. Full variable domain (remainder filled in from reference TRBV14 and TRBJ2-1): EAGVTQFPSHSVIEKGQTVTLRCDPISGHDNLYWYRRVMGKEIKFLLHFVKESKQDESGMPNNRFLAERTGGTYSTLKVQPAELEDSGVYFCASSQATLFNEQFFGPGTRLTVL.

As to this clone: At one boundary the junction diverges from the germline segment, which might be a read error. This chain uses TRBV28 with TRBJ2-7; D unclear. Germline V gene data show CDR1 as MDHEN and CDR2 as SYDVKM. This CDR3 contains 12 residues. CDR3 region: CASSSRRHEQCF. The CDR3, as DNA: TGTGCCAGCAGTTCAAGAAGGCACGAGCAGTGCTTC. Full variable domain (missing parts from reference TRBV28 and TRBJ2-7): DVKVTQSSRYLVKRTGEKVFLECVQDMDHENMFWYRQDPGLGLRLIYFSYDVKMKEKGDIPEGYSVSREKKERFSLILESASTNQTSMYLCASSSRRHEQCFGPGTRLTVT.

The rearrangement links TRBV3-1 (or the pseudogene TRBV3-2) to TRBJ2-3; 14 nucleotides agree with TRBD2. V shed 1 base, J shed 9 bases, and the junction held 6 bases outside the gene matches. CDR1 LGHDT and CDR2 YNNKEL come from the germline V gene (reference sequence). This CDR3 has 16 amino acids. CDR3 protein: CASSQGLAGGQGTQYF. The CDR3 DNA reads TGTGCCAGCAGCCAAGGACTAGCGGGAGGGCAAGGGACGCAGTATTTT.

As DNA, the CDR3 is TGTGCCATCGGGGGGGGGAACACTGAAGCTTTCTTT. It codes for CAIGGGNTEAFF. The V and J genes are TRBV10-3 and TRBJ1-1; the D gene is possibly TRBD1 (5 bases). The ends were cut back, 8 bases at V and 1 base at J, with 8 bases in the middle. The CDR3 runs 12 residues. Germline-derived CDR1 and CDR2 are ENHRY and SYGVKD.

The chain employs TRBV7-2 and TRBJ1-1; weak D call: TRBD1 (5 bases). The germline CDR1 and CDR2 sequences are SGHTA and FQGNSA. V dropped 0 bases and J dropped 5 bases, with 16 bases sitting between them. CDR3 length: 16 residues. The CDR3 nucleotides read TGTGCCAGCAGCTTAGCGGGTAGCAGGGTGACGACTGAAGCTTTCTTT. Its translation: CASSLAGSRVTTEAFF.

This clone has just one count. The chain combines TRBV28 with TRBJ2-3, with D possibly TRBD2 on 5 matching bases. The CDR3 has 14 residues. Trimming shortened V by 5 bases and J by 3 bases, and 12 bases separated the two germline ends. Germline V CDR1 and CDR2: MDHEN, SYDVKM. CDR3 coding DNA: TGTGCCAGCAGTGAACACGGCGGGACAGATACGCAGTATTTT. Translated: CASSEHGGTDTQYF. Complete variable domain (other parts from reference TRBV28 and TRBJ2-3): DVKVTQSSRYLVKRTGEKVFLECVQDMDHENMFWYRQDPGLGLRLIYFSYDVKMKEKGDIPEGYSVSREKKERFSLILESASTNQTSMYLCASSEHGGTDTQYFGPGTRLTVL.

The chain links TRBV6-5 to TRBJ2-3, with 7 bases aligning to TRBD2. Unmatched junction bases numbered 4, after V lost 7 bases and J lost 0 bases. The CDR3 consists of 14 residues. Germline V CDR1 and CDR2: MNHEY, SVGAGI. Written as DNA, the CDR3 is TGTGCCAGCAACAAGCGGGACAGCACAGATACGCAGTATTTT. The encoded protein is CASNKRDSTDTQYF.

The chain joins TRBV14 to TRBJ2-1; the D gene is possibly TRBD1 (6 bases). The CDR3 runs to 16 residues. V was shortened by 5 bases and J by 0 bases, with 14 bases between the two germline ends. Germline CDR1 reads SGHDN; CDR2 reads FVKESK. The chain's CDR3 is CASSSQGPSSYNEQFF. The CDR3, as DNA: TGTGCCAGCAGCTCACAGGGTCCGAGCTCCTACAATGAGCAGTTCTTC.

The chain uses TRBV2 and TRBJ1-1; 8 nucleotides align to TRBD1. V was clipped by 6 bases and J by 5 bases; unmatched bases: 8. This CDR3 spans 14 amino acids. Germline CDR1 is SNHLY and CDR2 is FYNNEI. CDR3 in amino acids: CASRRTGGRTEAFF. In DNA form, the CDR3 reads TGTGCCAGCAGGCGAACAGGGGGGAGGACTGAAGCTTTCTTT. The full variable domain, its missing parts supplied by reference TRBV2 and TRBJ1-1, is EPEVTQTPSHQVTQMGQEVILRCVPISNHLYFYWYRQILGQKVEFLVSFYNNEISEKSEIFDDQFSVERPDGSNFTLKIRSTKLEDSAMYFCASRRTGGRTEAFFGQGTRLTVV.

The table lists this clone with a count of one. The chain carries TRBV2 and TRBJ1-1; a weak D match, TRBD1 (6 bases). CDR1 is SNHLY, CDR2 FYNNEI, per germline. Trimming removed 7 bases at V and 5 bases at J, with 11 bases between. The CDR3 covers 12 residues. The CDR3 bases are TGTGCCAGCATTGCGGGGACAACTGAAGCTTTCTTT. Protein: CASIAGTTEAFF.

The V call is TRBV7-9, the J call TRBJ2-3; maybe TRBD1 (6 bases). The CDR3 spans 15 residues. The V end lost 1 base, the J end lost 3 bases, and 11 bases lay between the germline ends. Germline CDR1 SEHNR, CDR2 FQNEAQ (reference sequence). For the CDR3, the DNA is TGTGCCAGCAGCTTAGGGCAGGGGCCGACAGATACGCAGTATTTT. It specifies CASSLGQGPTDTQYF.

The chain uses TRBV13 and TRBJ2-1; D is perhaps TRBD2 (6 bases). V was pared by 8 bases and J by 7 bases, with 18 bases between. CDR3 length: 14 amino acids. CDR1 and CDR2 from the germline V gene are PRHDT and FYEKMQ (reference sequence). As DNA, the CDR3 is TGTGCCAGCTTCCCCGGGGGTTTGGGAAATGAGCAGTTCTTC. This codes for CASFPGGLGNEQFF.